Listed below are T cell receptor beta chains from one sample, sequenced in a study of blood T cell repertoires in COVID-19. The table came from immunoSEQ multiplex PCR; TCRdb's copy has only in-frame clones and leaves some out. Altogether 150,000 to 200,000 clones are present, roughly 90% being singletons, with the ten largest covering approximately 2.1%. The specimen was PBMCs or T cells enriched from blood (not recorded which). The receptors here all came from a young woman who had recovered from COVID-19. Both conserved end residues are part of each CDR3. A D gene is named only where the DNA matches it firmly. A clone size is listed for some rows: how often the clone was seen (once, few, many), or a class if it is expanded.

TGTGCCAGTAGGCCGGGACAGGGATATTCACCCCTCCACTTT	CASRPGQGYSPLHF	TRBV19	TRBD1	TRBJ1-6	.
TGTGCCAGCAGCCAGGAAGGGGGTAATGAAAAACTGTTTTTT	CASSQEGGNEKLFF	TRBV3-1/TRBV3-2	.	TRBJ1-4	.
TGTGCCAGCAGCCATTCGGGGCGCGGGGCACCCCTCCACTTT	CASSHSGRGAPLHF	TRBV14	.	TRBJ1-6	.
TGCGCCAGCAGCCAAGGTCGGACTTCCGGACAGCCCCAGCATTTT	CASSQGRTSGQPQHF	TRBV4-3	.	TRBJ1-5	.
TGTGCCTGGAGTGTACGGAGACAGGGAGCTAACTATGGCTACACCTTC	CAWSVRRQGANYGYTF	TRBV30	TRBD1	TRBJ1-2	few
TGTGCCACCACCTCCCAGGGGCAATATTATCAGCCCCAGCATTTT	CATTSQGQYYQPQHF	TRBV24-1	.	TRBJ1-5	.
TGTGCCAGCAGTACAATCAGGGGGAACACCGGGGAGCTGTTTTTT	CASSTIRGNTGELFF	TRBV27	.	TRBJ2-2	once
TGTGCCAGCAGCGTGGGCACCCGGGGGGTGCAGTACTTC	CASSVGTRGVQYF	TRBV9	TRBD2	TRBJ2-7	.
TGTGCCAGCAGCGTCGTGGGGAGCTCCTACAATGAGCAGTTCTTC	CASSVVGSSYNEQFF	TRBV9	.	TRBJ2-1	.
TGTGCCATCAGTGAGTCGACTCAGAGCTCTGGAAACACCATATATTTT	CAISESTQSSGNTIYF	TRBV10-3	.	TRBJ1-3	.
TGTGCCACCAGTGATGGGGGCAGCTACGAGCAGTACTTC	CATSDGGSYEQYF	TRBV24-1	.	TRBJ2-7	.
TGCGCCAGCAGCCACCCCTCGGGGGGCTCTGGTACTTTCTTT	CASSHPSGGSGTFF	TRBV4-3	.	TRBJ1-1	.
TGTGCCTGGAGTGTACTCGGCACTGAAGCTTTCTTT	CAWSVLGTEAFF	TRBV30	.	TRBJ1-1	.
TGTGCCAGTAGTATAGATCCACGGGAGGCCCCCTACGAGCAGTACTTC	CASSIDPREAPYEQYF	TRBV19	TRBD2	TRBJ2-7	.
TGTGCCAGCAGCTTAGGGTCGGCTAGCGGTTCCTACGAGCAGTACTTC	CASSLGSASGSYEQYF	TRBV7-3	TRBD2	TRBJ2-7	.
TGTGCCAGCAGTTACCCGACAACGACCCAAGAGACCCAGTACTTC	CASSYPTTTQETQYF	TRBV6-5	.	TRBJ2-5	.
TGTGCCAGTAGTATCGCGGTTACCGGGGAGCTGTTTTTT	CASSIAVTGELFF	TRBV19	.	TRBJ2-2	.
TGCAGCGTTGGCGGGGGGACGGTGTTGGAAAAACTGTTTTTT	CSVGGGTVLEKLFF	TRBV29-1	.	TRBJ1-4	.
TGTGCCAGCAGTGACTCTGACAGGGGATTTTACAATGAGCAGTTCTTC	CASSDSDRGFYNEQFF	TRBV6-4	TRBD1	TRBJ2-1	once
TGTGCCAGCAGTGGGCAAGTCAATGAGCAGTTCTTC	CASSGQVNEQFF	TRBV2	.	TRBJ2-1	.
TGCGCCAGCAGCCAAGATTCTCCCGGGAGCTCCGGGGAGCTGTTTTTT	CASSQDSPGSSGELFF	TRBV4-3	.	TRBJ2-2	.